This T cell receptor (beta chain) was captured in a study of T cells in Graves' hyperthyroidism and ophthalmopathy. Regions amplified from RNA transcripts were the TCR beta CDR3 regions. The study used the HTBI primer set for a first-round RT-PCR of the TCR CDR3. TCRdb reanalysed the multiplex PCR reads using MiXCR and keeps one entry per CDR3 protein. The profile covers around 400,000 distinct CDR3 sequences, with 15% to 18% appearing a single time and about a quarter taken by the ten largest. Comment on this clonotype: Its antigen is undetermined.

The germline V gene has CDR1 SGHAT and CDR2 FQNNGV. V shed 0 bases and J shed 3 bases, with 13 bases lying between them. The CDR3 is 16 residues long. Patients having uncontrolled infection, another autoimmune disease, pregnancy or lactation were not included. In making diagnoses, clinical symptoms, serum thyroxine and TRAb, thyroid ultrasound and orbital computed tomography were all used. Study conclusions and caveats: Most clonotypes expanded in the thyroid (above 0.001) were also present in blood. The model predicted ophthalmopathy a median around seven months before onset.

J is TRBJ2-3 and V is TRBV11-2, with D hard to call. Sequencing used blood. The clonotype comes from a woman under 30 with Graves' hyperthyroidism that later progressed to Graves' ophthalmopathy. This CDR3 is CASSLDGSITTDTQYF. The CDR3 nucleotides are TGTGCCAGCAGCTTAGATGGCAGTATAACAACAGATACGCAGTATTTT.